The 23 T cell receptor beta chains given below trace back to one sample, sequenced in a study of OX40 agonist ivuxolimab in advanced cancers. Some clones are missing from TCRdb's copy, which holds only in-frame ones; the method was immunoSEQ multiplex PCR. This sample yields about 94,000 clones, of which around 87% are seen a single time; just over 0.3% belongs to the top ten. The sequencing here drew on CD4+ or CD8+ T cells sorted from blood, taken in a trial of the OX40 agonist ivuxolimab. All receptors come from an adult with an advanced solid tumor such as melanoma, head and neck, liver or kidney cancer.

The J gene is TRBJ1-4, the V gene TRBV10-3; D is uncertain. CDR1 ENHRY and CDR2 SYGVKD come from the germline V gene. V was cut by 5 bases and J by 8 bases, with 12 bases left in between. The CDR3 loop spans 13 amino acids. The CDR3: CAISWEEREKLFF. CDR3 nucleotides: TGTGCCATCAGTTGGGAGGAGCGCGAAAAACTGTTTTTT.

This clone was observed a few times. V and J are TRBV30 and TRBJ1-6; 8 bases align to TRBD1. After removal of 3 bases from V and 8 bases from J, the junction contained 3 bases not matched to a gene. This CDR3 has 13 residues. The germline V gene encodes CDR1 GTSNPN and CDR2 SVGIG (reference sequence). The CDR3 DNA reads TGTGCCTGGAGGGACAGGGACGATTCACCCCTCCACTTT. Translating gives CAWRDRDDSPLHF.

The V and J genes are TRBV18 and TRBJ1-6; a possible D gene is TRBD1 (6 bases). V lost 2 bases and J lost 7, with 9 bases in between. The length of the CDR3 is 14 residues. The V gene's germline CDR1 is KGHSH and CDR2 LQKENI. The CDR3 sequence: CASSPYRENSPLHF. The DNA for the CDR3 is TGTGCCAGCTCACCATACAGGGAAAATTCACCCCTCCACTTT. The full variable domain, in which reference TRBV18 and TRBJ1-6 provide the parts outside the CDR3, is NAGVMQNPRHLVRRRGQEARLRCSPMKGHSHVYWYRQLPEEGLKFMVYLQKENIIDESGMPKERFSAEFPKEGPSILRIQQVVRGDSAAYFCASSPYRENSPLHFGNGTRLTVT.

This chain links TRBV19 with TRBJ1-4; 8 nucleotides line up with TRBD1. Germline CDR1 is LNHDA and CDR2 is SQIVND (reference sequence). The CDR3 length is 15 residues. The J segment lost 0 bases and the V segment lost 6 bases, leaving 3 bases of the junction unmatched. CDR3 sequence (DNA): TGTGCCAGTAGGCAGGGGGCCGCAACTAATGAAAAACTGTTTTTT. Translating gives CASRQGAATNEKLFF.

The chain carries TRBV7-9 and TRBJ1-1; tentative D call: TRBD1 (5 bases). Germline lookup yields CDR1 SEHNR and CDR2 FQNEAQ (reference sequence). This CDR3 is built from 16 residues. Trimming pared 8 bases from V and 4 bases from J, leaving 23 bases between. The CDR3 region is CASGTTRATALTEAFF. The DNA for the CDR3 is TGTGCCAGCGGCACGACCAGGGCTACGGCACTCACTGAAGCTTTCTTT.

The chain links TRBV5-1 to TRBJ2-7; D might be TRBD2 (5 bases). Germline assignment: CDR1 SGHRS and CDR2 YFSETQ. The CDR3 runs to 13 residues. The V end lost 0 bases, the J end lost 9 bases, and 13 bases lay between the germline ends. The CDR3 reads CASSLEMRESQYF. CDR3 coding DNA: TGCGCCAGCAGCTTGGAGATGAGGGAATCGCAGTACTTC.

This chain links TRBV6-6 with TRBJ2-3, with 8 bases lining up with TRBD2. CDR3 size: 12 residues. Trimming removed 10 bases from V and 3 bases from J; junction bases left unmatched: 3. Germline loops: CDR1 MNHNY, CDR2 SVGAGI (reference sequence). The CDR3 reads CATGRGTDTQYF. The CDR3 DNA follows: TGTGCCACCGGGAGGGGGACAGATACGCAGTATTTT.

The CDR3 sequence: CASTATGISSYNEQFF. In DNA form, the CDR3 reads TGTGCCAGCACCGCGACAGGGATCAGCTCCTACAATGAGCAGTTCTTC. The genes are TRBV11-2 and TRBJ2-1; 7 bases are a match to TRBD1. The junction had 9 bases not matched to a gene; V was cut back by 7 bases and J by 0 bases. CDR1 is SGHAT and CDR2 is FQNNGV in the germline V gene. The CDR3 extends over 16 amino acids.

V gene TRBV6-5 combines with J gene TRBJ2-3; 9 bases match TRBD2. Germline values: CDR1 MNHEY, CDR2 SVGAGI. This CDR3 is built from 15 residues. V was clipped by 2 bases and J by 6 bases; unmatched bases: 6. In DNA form, the CDR3 reads TGTGCCAGCAGTTACGGTCCTAGCGGGGCGGATACGCAGTATTTT. Translating gives CASSYGPSGADTQYF.

The chain carries TRBV5-1 and TRBJ2-1; D not resolved. The germline CDR1 and CDR2 sequences are SGHRS and YFSETQ. The CDR3 extends over 12 amino acids. Trimming took off 1 base at V and 8 bases at J, with 7 bases between the two ends. CDR3 amino acids: CASSLSTHEQFF. Written as DNA, the CDR3 is TGCGCCAGCAGCTTGTCGACGCATGAGCAGTTCTTC.

The rearrangement uses TRBV27 and TRBJ1-3; D call uncertain. Per the germline V gene, CDR1 is MNHEY and CDR2 is SMNVEV (reference sequence). The CDR3 spans 14 residues. The V gene lost 2 bases and the J gene lost 0 bases, with 5 bases spanning the gap. CDR3 DNA sequence: TGTGCCAGCAGTTTAAGACTCTCTGGAAACACCATATATTTT. Translating gives CASSLRLSGNTIYF.

The chain carries TRBV7-2 and TRBJ2-1; 8 positions agree with TRBD1. Germline CDR1 SGHTA, CDR2 FQGNSA. There are 13 residues in the CDR3. The V and J ends lost 6 bases and 6 bases, in that order; junction bases with no gene match: 4. The CDR3 sequence is CASSSTGGNEQFF. The CDR3, as DNA: TGTGCCAGCAGTTCTACAGGGGGCAATGAGCAGTTCTTC.

This chain connects TRBV19 to TRBJ1-5, with D possibly TRBD1 on 5 matching bases. V was pared by 9 bases and J by 1 base, with 16 bases between. This CDR3 region has 15 residues. Germline V gives CDR1 LNHDA, CDR2 SQIVND (reference sequence). The CDR3 protein is CASGAGVWSNQPQHF. CDR3 DNA: TGTGCCAGCGGGGCCGGGGTATGGAGCAATCAGCCCCAGCATTTT.

The chain combines TRBV18 with TRBJ2-7; 8 nucleotides line up with TRBD1. With V trimmed by 2 bases and J by 7 bases, 10 bases remained unmatched. The length of the CDR3 is 15 residues. The germline gives CDR1 KGHSH, CDR2 LQKENI. The CDR3 sequence: CASSPGQGATFEQYF. For the CDR3, the DNA is TGTGCCAGCTCACCAGGTCAGGGGGCCACCTTTGAGCAGTACTTC.

V usage is TRBV2 and J usage is TRBJ2-5, with D maybe TRBD1 (8 bases). Trimming took 8 bases from V and 5 from J, leaving 18 bases between them. CDR3 length equals 14 residues. The germline V gene has CDR1 SNHLY and CDR2 FYNNEI. The CDR3 region is CASGGSTGGETQYF. The CDR3 DNA sequence: TGTGCCAGCGGCGGGAGTACAGGGGGGGAGACCCAGTACTTC.

The genes are TRBV4-2 and TRBJ2-3; 7 nucleotides match TRBD2. Trimming at V came to 0 bases and at J to 7 bases, leaving 13 bases not matched to a gene. The CDR3 has 17 residues. The germline gives CDR1 LGHNA, CDR2 YNFKEQ. The CDR3 region has the DNA TGTGCCAGCAGCCAAGATCTTTCAGCGGGGATTTTCCATACGCAGTATTTT. Translating it yields CASSQDLSAGIFHTQYF.

This sequence joins TRBV6-6 and TRBJ1-5; D call uncertain. CDR1 and CDR2 from the germline V gene are MNHNY and SVGAGI (reference sequence). The V and J ends lost 7 bases and 2 bases respectively, with 9 bases between them. The CDR3 is 13 residues long. In DNA form, the CDR3 reads TGTGCCAGCACCCCCTTAGGCAATCAGCCCCAGCATTTT. It yields the protein CASTPLGNQPQHF.

This chain uses TRBV15 with TRBJ1-3; TRBD1 matches 7 bases. Germline CDR1 is LNHNV and CDR2 is YYDKDF (reference sequence). There are 15 residues in the CDR3. J lost 4 bases, V lost 6 bases, and 9 bases had no gene match. DNA of the CDR3: TGTGCCACCAGTACCGACCTACAGGGGGGAAACACCATATATTTT. Protein sequence: CATSTDLQGGNTIYF.

J is TRBJ2-6 and V is TRBV27, with a tentative D call TRBD1 (6 bases). The V gene's germline CDR1 is MNHEY and CDR2 SMNVEV (reference sequence). This CDR3 contains 18 residues. V lost 5 bases, J lost 1 base, and 18 bases lay in between. In DNA form, the CDR3 reads TGTGCCAGCAGTCCTAGGGGGACAAGGGAGTCTGGGGCCAACGTCCTGACTTTC. Its translation: CASSPRGTRESGANVLTF.

This chain uses TRBV2 with TRBJ1-1; D gene ambiguous. Germline V lookup: CDR1 SNHLY, CDR2 FYNNEI. Trimming took off 2 bases at V and 5 bases at J, with 3 bases between the two ends. The CDR3 runs to 11 residues. This CDR3 reads CASSETTEAFF. The CDR3, as DNA: TGTGCCAGCAGTGAAACGACTGAAGCTTTCTTT.

This clone showed up just a few times. The chain has TRBV4-2 and TRBJ1-5; no clear D gene. Germline V CDR1 and CDR2: LGHNA, YNFKEQ. Trimming shortened V by 0 bases and J by 7 bases, and 7 bases separated the two germline ends. The CDR3 has 13 amino acids. CDR3 DNA: TGTGCCAGCAGCCAAGAAGGCAGACAGCCCCAGCATTTT. Protein product: CASSQEGRQPQHF.

J is TRBJ2-7 and V is TRBV7-2, with a possible D match to TRBD2 (5 bases). Between the trimmed V and J ends, which lost 2 bases and 3 bases, there was a span of 14 bases. The CDR3 totals 15 residues. CDR1 SGHTA and CDR2 FQGNSA come from the germline V gene. CDR3 sequence: CASSLSPGIGYEQYF. The CDR3 DNA is TGTGCCAGCAGCTTATCACCGGGGATCGGCTACGAGCAGTACTTC.

The chain is built from TRBV28 and TRBJ1-2, with D unclear. Between the trimmed V and J ends, which lost 3 bases and 8 bases, there was a span of 10 bases. The length of the CDR3 is 12 residues. Per the germline V gene, CDR1 is MDHEN and CDR2 is SYDVKM. The DNA of the CDR3 is TGTGCCAGCAGTTTCCGGGTAGGCGGCTACACCTTC. Residues: CASSFRVGGYTF.